The present entry profiles one T cell receptor beta chain with its context. Its antigen is as yet unknown. TCRdb keeps only in-frame clones here, not all; method: immunoSEQ multiplex PCR. This repertoire shows 1,500,000 or so clones, around 97% found once; its top ten account for approximately 1.2%. This CDR3 is built from 14 residues. Germline assignment: CDR1 MNHEY and CDR2 SMNVEV (reference sequence). Trimming cost V 7 bases and J 2 bases; bases outside gene matches: 4. This specimen belongs to a study of shared clonotypes between healthy human individuals. Findings and limits, study-wide: Generally, naive subsets came out with larger estimated richness than memory subsets.

The specimen was naive CD4+ T cells sorted from blood. The subset is: CD45RA+ positively selected. The sequence was obtained from a man aged 25 to 45 in good health. The chain couples TRBV27 to TRBJ2-1; the match to TRBD1 covers 8 bases. The CDR3 coding sequence is TGTGCCAGCACCAAACAGGGGGCCTACAATGAGCAGTTCTTC. Translation gives CASTKQGAYNEQFF.